The 21 T cell receptor beta chains below all came from one sample that was sequenced in a study of T cell responses to AZD1222 COVID-19 vaccine. The table came from immunoSEQ multiplex PCR; TCRdb's copy has only in-frame clones and leaves some out. The table records more than 250,000 clones, just over 90% of them present only once. The sequenced sample was peripheral blood, obtained on day 0 of AZD1222 vaccination. The receptors come from an adult in good health.

The chain carries TRBV7-2 and TRBJ1-4, with TRBD1 identical over 7 bases. V gave up 4 bases and J gave up 5 bases; unmatched junction bases: 7. Germline CDR1 SGHTA, CDR2 FQGNSA. This CDR3 has 15 residues. As DNA, the CDR3 is TGTGCCAGCAGCTCCTTCAGGGGGAGCAATGAAAAACTGTTTTTT. This translates into CASSSFRGSNEKLFF.

This clone came up a few times. The chain employs TRBV3-1 (or the pseudogene TRBV3-2) and TRBJ1-1; D is uncertain. The CDR3 extends over 14 amino acids. Trimming removed 1 base from V and 1 base from J, with 7 bases in between. CDR1 LGHDT and CDR2 YNNKEL come from the germline V gene (reference sequence). CDR3 in DNA: TGTGCCAGCAGCCAAGCGGGCAGGAACACTGAAGCTTTCTTT. Encoded protein: CASSQAGRNTEAFF.

The genes are TRBV7-8 and TRBJ1-5; 8 nucleotides align to TRBD1. CDR3 length: 15 residues. Germline assignment: CDR1 SGHVS and CDR2 FQNEAQ. Unmatched junction bases numbered 7, after V lost 5 bases and J lost 4 bases. This chain's CDR3 is CASSAQTGANQPQHF. The DNA for the CDR3 is TGTGCCAGCAGCGCGCAGACAGGGGCGAATCAGCCCCAGCATTTT.

The chain recombines TRBV7-3 with TRBJ1-5; 11 bases are shared with TRBD1. Unmatched junction bases numbered 10, after V lost 4 bases and J lost 2 bases. The CDR3 loop spans 18 amino acids. Germline assignment: CDR1 SGHTA and CDR2 FQGTGA. DNA of the CDR3: TGTGCCAGCAGCTCCTCGGACAGGGGGCGCGGTGGCAATCAGCCCCAGCATTTT. It is translated as CASSSSDRGRGGNQPQHF.

The J gene is TRBJ2-2, the V gene TRBV24-1; a possible D gene is TRBD2 (6 bases). V lost 7 bases to trimming and J lost 5 bases, with 13 bases between them. CDR1 and CDR2 (germline): KGHDR, SFDVKD. The CDR3 is made up of 14 amino acids. The CDR3 coding sequence is TGTGCCACCAGAGAGGAAGGGAGGACCGGGGAGCTGTTTTTT. It yields the protein CATREEGRTGELFF.

CDR3 sequence (DNA): TGTGCCAGCAGCTCGGGACGGGATGAAAAACTGTTTTTT. As protein: CASSSGRDEKLFF. J is TRBJ1-4 and V is TRBV7-9, with D possibly being TRBD1 (5 bases). Looked up from germline, CDR1 is SEHNR and CDR2 is FQNEAQ (reference sequence). Trimming left V 4 bases short and J 6 bases short, with 9 bases between. This CDR3 region has 13 residues.

The rearrangement links TRBV10-2 to TRBJ2-2; tentatively, D is TRBD1 (5 bases). The CDR3 is made up of 16 amino acids. Per germline, CDR1 WSHSY and CDR2 SAAADI. The V end was cut by 3 bases, the J end by 0 bases, with 11 bases between. The CDR3 loop reads CASSEWGSANTGELFF. As DNA, the CDR3 is TGCGCCAGCAGTGAATGGGGCAGCGCGAACACCGGGGAGCTGTTTTTT.

The rearrangement links TRBV28 to TRBJ1-1, with a weak D call TRBD1 (6 bases). Germline CDR1 reads MDHEN; CDR2 reads SYDVKM. CDR3 length: 14 amino acids. With 2 bases removed from V and 4 bases from J, the gap between germline ends came to 11 bases. The CDR3 protein is CASSLAGARTEAFF. For the CDR3, the DNA is TGTGCCAGCAGTTTAGCAGGGGCCCGCACTGAAGCTTTCTTT.

V and J are TRBV4-1 and TRBJ2-2; D gene uncertain. This CDR3 region has 15 residues. Germline V gene data show CDR1 as MGHRA and CDR2 as YSYEKL. V was trimmed by 1 base and J by 4 bases, leaving 10 bases between them. Here the CDR3 DNA reads TGCGCCAGCAGCCAAGTTCTGCGCGCCACCGGGGAGCTGTTTTTT. Translation: CASSQVLRATGELFF.

The V and J genes are TRBV28 and TRBJ1-2; D is uncertain. Germline V gene data show CDR1 as MDHEN and CDR2 as SYDVKM. The CDR3 covers 13 residues. V was shortened by 5 bases and J by 3 bases, with 10 bases between the two germline ends. CDR3 bases: TGTGCCAGCAGTCCTCCGGGATACTATGGCTACACCTTC. Protein product: CASSPPGYYGYTF.

V usage is TRBV6-6 and J usage is TRBJ1-2; TRBD1 aligns across 7 bases. This CDR3 has 15 amino acids. The V gene's germline CDR1 is MNHNY and CDR2 SVGAGI (reference sequence). V was clipped by 5 bases and J by 4 bases; unmatched bases: 10. CDR3 bases: TGTGCCAGCAGTACGCCGACAGGGAACTCCTATGGCTACACCTTC. Translation: CASSTPTGNSYGYTF.

The rearrangement uses TRBV4-2 and TRBJ1-6; TRBD1 is a possible D gene (6 bases). Germline V gene data show CDR1 as LGHNA and CDR2 as YNFKEQ. With 1 base removed from V and 8 bases from J, the gap between germline ends came to 12 bases. CDR3 length equals 15 residues. CDR3 coding DNA: TGTGCCAGCAGCCAAGGGGGGGCGCTTGATTCACCCCTCCACTTT. This encodes CASSQGGALDSPLHF.

This clone was observed once. The chain uses TRBV5-1 and TRBJ2-3, with 10 bases aligning to TRBD1. Trimming took 7 bases from V and 2 from J; bases not matched to a gene: 4. Germline CDR1 SGHRS, CDR2 YFSETQ. This CDR3 has 14 amino acids. For the CDR3, the DNA is TGCGCCAGCCGCGGACAGGGGGTCACAGATACGCAGTATTTT. This encodes CASRGQGVTDTQYF.

This clone has just one count. This sequence joins TRBV5-1 and TRBJ1-4, with 7 bases that match TRBD1. Germline lookup yields CDR1 SGHRS and CDR2 YFSETQ. V gave up 0 bases and J gave up 8 bases; unmatched junction bases: 10. The CDR3 is made up of 16 amino acids. The CDR3 DNA reads as TGCGCCAGCAGCTTGGCGGCAGGGGGTTTAGGAGAAAAACTGTTTTTT. Translated: CASSLAAGGLGEKLFF.

CDR3 coding DNA: TGTGCCAGCAGCCCGAGCGGCTCCCCCCGGGAGCAGTACTTC. This sequence encodes CASSPSGSPREQYF. This rearrangement joins TRBV9 to TRBJ2-7, with D perhaps matching TRBD2 (5 bases). V lost 4 bases and J 7 bases, leaving 18 bases between the germline ends. Germline lookup yields CDR1 SGDLS and CDR2 YYNGEE. This CDR3 comprises 14 residues.

The chain has TRBV5-1 and TRBJ2-2; maybe TRBD1 (6 bases). Trimming shortened V by 4 bases and J by 6 bases, and 13 bases separated the two germline ends. This CDR3 has 14 residues. Germline V gene lookup returns CDR1 SGHRS and CDR2 YFSETQ. CDR3 region: CASSVQGVAGELFF. In nucleotides, the CDR3 is TGCGCCAGCAGCGTACAGGGCGTTGCCGGGGAGCTGTTTTTT.

The chain combines TRBV6-5 with TRBJ1-2; D uncertain. In germline, CDR1 is MNHEY, CDR2 SVGAGI. CDR3 length equals 12 residues. V lost 5 bases and J lost 6, with 10 bases in between. CDR3 coding DNA: TGTGCCAGCAGTCGACCCGGAGATGGCTACACCTTC. Encoded protein: CASSRPGDGYTF.

This clone showed up just once. This chain connects TRBV18 to TRBJ1-5; D gene ambiguous. The CDR3 contains 14 residues. The germline gives CDR1 KGHSH, CDR2 LQKENI. Trimming stripped 3 bases from V and 0 bases from J, with 6 bases between. DNA of the CDR3: TGTGCCAGCTCACCCGACAATAGCAATCAGCCCCAGCATTTT. Amino acid sequence: CASSPDNSNQPQHF.

J is TRBJ2-1 and V is TRBV5-4; 16 nucleotides agree with TRBD2. Germline V lookup: CDR1 SGHNT, CDR2 YYREEE (reference sequence). Trimming took 4 bases from V and 9 from J; bases not matched to a gene: 4. CDR3 size: 15 residues. CDR3 DNA: TGTGCCAGCAGCGAGGGACTAGCGGGAGGGAGTGAGCAGTTCTTC. Its protein product is CASSEGLAGGSEQFF.

The rearrangement uses TRBV11-2 and TRBJ2-2, with TRBD2 matching over 8 bases. The CDR3 sequence is 16 residues long. The J segment lost 5 bases and the V segment lost 5 bases, leaving 10 bases of the junction unmatched. CDR1 and CDR2 (germline): SGHAT, FQNNGV. This CDR3 reads CASSRWGSGGTGELFF. The DNA of the CDR3 is TGTGCCAGCAGCCGCTGGGGGAGCGGGGGTACCGGGGAGCTGTTTTTT.

The chain joins TRBV7-2 to TRBJ2-7; D possibly corresponds to TRBD1 (6 bases). The CDR3 contains 14 residues. Germline assignment: CDR1 SGHTA and CDR2 FQGNSA. The ends were cut back, 5 bases at V and 2 bases at J, with 13 bases in the middle. CDR3 in DNA: TGTGCCAGCAGCCAGGGGACGGGGACCTACGAGCAGTACTTC. Translation: CASSQGTGTYEQYF.